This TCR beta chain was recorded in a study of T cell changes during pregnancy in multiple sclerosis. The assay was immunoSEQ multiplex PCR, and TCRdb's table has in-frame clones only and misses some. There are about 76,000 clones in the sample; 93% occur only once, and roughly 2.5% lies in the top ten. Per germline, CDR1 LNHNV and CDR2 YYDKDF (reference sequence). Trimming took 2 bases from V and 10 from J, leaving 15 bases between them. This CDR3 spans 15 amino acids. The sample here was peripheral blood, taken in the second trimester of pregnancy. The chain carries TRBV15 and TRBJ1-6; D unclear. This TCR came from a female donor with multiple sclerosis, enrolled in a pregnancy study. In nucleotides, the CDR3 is TGTGCCACCAGCAGAACATCGCCTCGGGGATCACCCCTCCACTTT. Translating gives CATSRTSPRGSPLHF.